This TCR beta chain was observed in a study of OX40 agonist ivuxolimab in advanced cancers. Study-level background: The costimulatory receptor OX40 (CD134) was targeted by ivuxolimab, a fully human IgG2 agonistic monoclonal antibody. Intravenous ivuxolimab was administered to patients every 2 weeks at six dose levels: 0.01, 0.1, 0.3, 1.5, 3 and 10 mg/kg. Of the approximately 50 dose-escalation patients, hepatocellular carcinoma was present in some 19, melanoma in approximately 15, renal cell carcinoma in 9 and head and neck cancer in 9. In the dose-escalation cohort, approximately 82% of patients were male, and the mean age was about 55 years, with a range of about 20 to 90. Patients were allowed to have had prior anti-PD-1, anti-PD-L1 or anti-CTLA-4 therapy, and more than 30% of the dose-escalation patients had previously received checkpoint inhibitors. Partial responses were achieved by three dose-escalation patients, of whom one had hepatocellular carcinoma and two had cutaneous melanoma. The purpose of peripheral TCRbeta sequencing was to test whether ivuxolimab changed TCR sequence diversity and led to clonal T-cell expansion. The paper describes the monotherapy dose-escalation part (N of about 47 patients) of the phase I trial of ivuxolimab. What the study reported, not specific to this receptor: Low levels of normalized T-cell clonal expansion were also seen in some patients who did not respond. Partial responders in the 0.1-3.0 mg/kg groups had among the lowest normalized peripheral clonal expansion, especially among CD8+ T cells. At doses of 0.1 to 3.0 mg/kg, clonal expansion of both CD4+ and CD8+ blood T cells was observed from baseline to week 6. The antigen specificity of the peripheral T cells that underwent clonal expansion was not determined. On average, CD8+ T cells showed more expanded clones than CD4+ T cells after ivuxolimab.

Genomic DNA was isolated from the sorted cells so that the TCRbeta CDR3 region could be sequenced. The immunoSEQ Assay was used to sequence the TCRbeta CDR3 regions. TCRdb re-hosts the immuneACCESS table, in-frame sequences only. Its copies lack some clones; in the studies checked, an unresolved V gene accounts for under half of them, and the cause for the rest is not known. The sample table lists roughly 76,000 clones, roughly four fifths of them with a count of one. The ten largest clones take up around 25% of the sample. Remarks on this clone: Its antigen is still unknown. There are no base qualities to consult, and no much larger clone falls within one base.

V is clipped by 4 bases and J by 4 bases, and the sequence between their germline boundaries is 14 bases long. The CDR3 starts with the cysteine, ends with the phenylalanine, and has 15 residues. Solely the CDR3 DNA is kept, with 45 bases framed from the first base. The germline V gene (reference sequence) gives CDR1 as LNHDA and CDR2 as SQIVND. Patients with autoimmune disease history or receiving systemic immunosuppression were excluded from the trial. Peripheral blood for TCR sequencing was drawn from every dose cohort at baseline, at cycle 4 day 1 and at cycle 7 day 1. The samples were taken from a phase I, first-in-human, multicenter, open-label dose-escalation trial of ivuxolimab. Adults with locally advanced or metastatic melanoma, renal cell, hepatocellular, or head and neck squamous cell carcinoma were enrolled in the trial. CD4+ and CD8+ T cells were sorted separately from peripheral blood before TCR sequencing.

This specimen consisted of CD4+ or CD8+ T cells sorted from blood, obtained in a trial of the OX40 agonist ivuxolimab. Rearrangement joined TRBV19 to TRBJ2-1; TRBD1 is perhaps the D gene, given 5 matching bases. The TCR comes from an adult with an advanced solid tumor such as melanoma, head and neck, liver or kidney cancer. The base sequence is TGTGCCAGTAGTACACCGCAGGGCCTGTACAATGAGCAGTTCTTC. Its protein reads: CASSTPQGLYNEQFF.